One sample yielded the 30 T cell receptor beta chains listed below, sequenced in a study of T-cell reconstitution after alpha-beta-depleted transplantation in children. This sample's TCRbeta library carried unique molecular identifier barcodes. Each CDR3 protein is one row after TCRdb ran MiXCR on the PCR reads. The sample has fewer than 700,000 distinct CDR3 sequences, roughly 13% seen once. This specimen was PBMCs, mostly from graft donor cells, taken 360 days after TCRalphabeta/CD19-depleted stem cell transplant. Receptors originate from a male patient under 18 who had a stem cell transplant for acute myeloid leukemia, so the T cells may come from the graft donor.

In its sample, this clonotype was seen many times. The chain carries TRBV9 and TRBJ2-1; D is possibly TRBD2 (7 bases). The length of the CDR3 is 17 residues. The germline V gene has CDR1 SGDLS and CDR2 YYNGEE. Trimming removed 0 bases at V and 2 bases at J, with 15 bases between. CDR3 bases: TGTGCCAGCAGCGTAGGTGGGGGGGCCACCCCCTACAATGAGCAGTTCTTC. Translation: CASSVGGGATPYNEQFF. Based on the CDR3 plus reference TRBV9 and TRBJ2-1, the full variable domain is DSGVTQTPKHLITATGQRVTLRCSPRSGDLSVYWYQQSLDQGLQFLIQYYNGEERAKGNILERFSAQQFPDLHSELNLSSLELGDSALYFCASSVGGGATPYNEQFFGPGTRLTVL.

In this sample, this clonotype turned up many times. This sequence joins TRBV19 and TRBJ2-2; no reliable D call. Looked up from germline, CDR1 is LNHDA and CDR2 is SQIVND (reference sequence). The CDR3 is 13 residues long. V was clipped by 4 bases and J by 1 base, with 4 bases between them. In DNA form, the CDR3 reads TGTGCCAGTAGTACCGTGAACACCGGGGAGCTGTTTTTT. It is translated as CASSTVNTGELFF.

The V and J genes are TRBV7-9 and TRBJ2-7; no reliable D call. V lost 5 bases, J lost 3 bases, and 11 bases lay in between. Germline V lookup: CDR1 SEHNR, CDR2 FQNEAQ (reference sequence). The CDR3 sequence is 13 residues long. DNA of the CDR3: TGTGCCAGCAGCCACGCGGTAAACTACGAGCAGTACTTC. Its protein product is CASSHAVNYEQYF.

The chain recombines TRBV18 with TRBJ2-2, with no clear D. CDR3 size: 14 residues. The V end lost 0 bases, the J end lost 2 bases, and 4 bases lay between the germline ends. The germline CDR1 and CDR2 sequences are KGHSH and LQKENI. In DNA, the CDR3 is TGTGCCAGCTCACCACCCAGTAACACCGGGGAGCTGTTTTTT. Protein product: CASSPPSNTGELFF.

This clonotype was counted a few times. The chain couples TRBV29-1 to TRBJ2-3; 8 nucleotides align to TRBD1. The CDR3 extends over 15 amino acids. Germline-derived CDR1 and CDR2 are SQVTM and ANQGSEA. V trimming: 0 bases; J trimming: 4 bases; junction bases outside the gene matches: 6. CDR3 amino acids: CSVEEWAGGPDTQYF. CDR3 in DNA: TGCAGCGTTGAAGAGTGGGCAGGGGGCCCAGATACGCAGTATTTT.

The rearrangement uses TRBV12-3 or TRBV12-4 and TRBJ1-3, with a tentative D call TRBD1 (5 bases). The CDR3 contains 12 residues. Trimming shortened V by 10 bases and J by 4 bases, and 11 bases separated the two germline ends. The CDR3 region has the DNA TGTGCCATCCGGGGGACCGGAAACACCATATATTTT. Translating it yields CAIRGTGNTIYF.

The CDR3 reads CASSQGAGIREQYF. Here the CDR3 DNA reads TGTGCCAGCAGTCAAGGGGCGGGGATCAGAGAGCAGTACTTC. V usage is TRBV6-2 or TRBV6-3 and J usage is TRBJ2-7; D might be TRBD2 (6 bases). CDR3 length: 14 amino acids. Per the germline V gene, CDR1 is MNHEY and CDR2 is SVGEGT. V lost 5 bases to trimming and J lost 7 bases, with 18 bases between them.

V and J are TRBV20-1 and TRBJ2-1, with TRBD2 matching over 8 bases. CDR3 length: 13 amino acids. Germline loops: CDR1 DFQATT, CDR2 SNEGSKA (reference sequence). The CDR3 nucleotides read TGCTTCTGGGCTAGCGGGTCTAACAATGAGCAGTTCTTC. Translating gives CFWASGSNNEQFF.

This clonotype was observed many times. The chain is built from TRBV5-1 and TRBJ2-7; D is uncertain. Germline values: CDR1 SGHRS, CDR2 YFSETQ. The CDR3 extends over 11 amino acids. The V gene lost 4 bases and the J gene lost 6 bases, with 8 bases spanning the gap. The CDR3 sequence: CASSEGSEQYF. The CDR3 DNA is TGCGCCAGCAGCGAAGGTTCCGAGCAGTACTTC.

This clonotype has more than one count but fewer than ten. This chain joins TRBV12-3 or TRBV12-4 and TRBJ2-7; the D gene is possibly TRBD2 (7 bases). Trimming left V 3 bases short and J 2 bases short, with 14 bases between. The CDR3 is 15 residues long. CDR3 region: CASSLAPGGPYEQYF. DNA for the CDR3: TGTGCCAGCAGTTTGGCCCCGGGGGGCCCCTACGAGCAGTACTTC.

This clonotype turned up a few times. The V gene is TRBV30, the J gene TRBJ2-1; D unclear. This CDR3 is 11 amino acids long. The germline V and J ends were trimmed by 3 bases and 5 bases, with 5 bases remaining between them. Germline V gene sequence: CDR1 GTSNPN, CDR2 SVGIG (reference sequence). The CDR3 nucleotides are TGTGCCTGGAGGCTCAACAATGAGCAGTTCTTC. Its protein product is CAWRLNNEQFF.

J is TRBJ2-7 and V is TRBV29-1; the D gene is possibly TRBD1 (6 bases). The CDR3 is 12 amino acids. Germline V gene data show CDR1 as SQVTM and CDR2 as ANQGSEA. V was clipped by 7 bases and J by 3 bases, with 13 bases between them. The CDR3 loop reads CSGPTGFYEQYF. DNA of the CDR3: TGCAGCGGCCCGACAGGTTTCTACGAGCAGTACTTC.

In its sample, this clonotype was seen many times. The DNA of the CDR3 is TGTGCCAGCAGCTTCCGTCGGACTAGCGGATCCTACGAGCAGTACTTC. Translating it yields CASSFRRTSGSYEQYF. This rearrangement joins TRBV7-2 to TRBJ2-7, with 10 bases matching TRBD2. V was clipped by 3 bases and J by 1 base; unmatched bases: 6. The germline V gene has CDR1 SGHTA and CDR2 FQGNSA. There are 16 residues in the CDR3.

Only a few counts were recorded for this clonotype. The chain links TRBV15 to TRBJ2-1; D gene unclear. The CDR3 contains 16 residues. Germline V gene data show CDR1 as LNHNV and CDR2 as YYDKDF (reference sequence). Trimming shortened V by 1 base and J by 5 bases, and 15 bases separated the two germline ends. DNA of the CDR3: TGTGCCACCAGCAGAGGACGATTTACACACCACAATGAGCAGTTCTTC. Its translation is CATSRGRFTHHNEQFF.

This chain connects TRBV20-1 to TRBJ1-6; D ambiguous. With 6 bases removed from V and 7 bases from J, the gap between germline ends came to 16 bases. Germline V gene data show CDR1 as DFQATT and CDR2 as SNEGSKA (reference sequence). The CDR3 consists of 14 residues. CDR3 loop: CSAPKERNNSPLHF. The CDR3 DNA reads TGCAGTGCCCCTAAGGAACGGAACAATTCACCCCTCCACTTT.

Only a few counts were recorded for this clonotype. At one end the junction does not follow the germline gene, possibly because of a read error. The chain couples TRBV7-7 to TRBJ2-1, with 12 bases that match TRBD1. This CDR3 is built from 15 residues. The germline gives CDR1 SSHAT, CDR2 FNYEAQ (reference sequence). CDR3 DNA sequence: TGTGCTAGCAGCCCAGCCGGGACAGGGGGCGATGAGCAGTTCTTC. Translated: CASSPAGTGGDEQFF.

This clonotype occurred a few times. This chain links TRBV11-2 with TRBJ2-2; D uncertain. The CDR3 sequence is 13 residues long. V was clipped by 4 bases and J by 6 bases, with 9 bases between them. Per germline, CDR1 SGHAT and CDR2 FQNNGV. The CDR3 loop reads CASSSYQAGELFF. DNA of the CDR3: TGTGCCAGCAGCTCCTATCAGGCCGGGGAGCTGTTTTTT.

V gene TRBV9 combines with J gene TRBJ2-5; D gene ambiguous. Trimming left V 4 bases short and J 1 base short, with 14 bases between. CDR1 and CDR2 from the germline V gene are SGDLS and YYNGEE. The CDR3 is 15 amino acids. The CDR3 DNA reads TGTGCCAGCAGCCCCACCCCTGGTAGCCAAGAGACCCAGTACTTC. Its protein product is CASSPTPGSQETQYF.

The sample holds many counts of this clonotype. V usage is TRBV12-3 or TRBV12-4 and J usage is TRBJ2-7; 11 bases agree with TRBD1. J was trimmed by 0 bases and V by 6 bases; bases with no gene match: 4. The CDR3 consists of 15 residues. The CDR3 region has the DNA TGTGCCAGCAGCCGGGACAGGGGGTCCTCCTACGAGCAGTACTTC. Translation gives CASSRDRGSSYEQYF.

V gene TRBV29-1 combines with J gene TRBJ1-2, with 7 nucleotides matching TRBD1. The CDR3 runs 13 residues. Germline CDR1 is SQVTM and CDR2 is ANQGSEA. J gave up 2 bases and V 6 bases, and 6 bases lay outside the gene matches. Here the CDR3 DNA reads TGCAGCGTCGGACAGGTTTTAAACTATGGCTACACCTTC. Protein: CSVGQVLNYGYTF. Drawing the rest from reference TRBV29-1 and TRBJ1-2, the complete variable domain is SAVISQKPSRDICQRGTSLTIQCQVDSQVTMMFWYRQQPGQSLTLIATANQGSEATYESGFVIDKFPISRPNLTFSTLTVSNMSPEDSSIYLCSVGQVLNYGYTFGSGTRLTVV.

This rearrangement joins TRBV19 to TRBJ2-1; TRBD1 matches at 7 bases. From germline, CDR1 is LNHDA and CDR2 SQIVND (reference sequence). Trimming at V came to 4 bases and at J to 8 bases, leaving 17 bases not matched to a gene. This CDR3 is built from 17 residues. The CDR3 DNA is TGTGCCAGTAGTACGGACAGGACGAGACCACCTCTCGATGAGCAGTTCTTC. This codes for CASSTDRTRPPLDEQFF.

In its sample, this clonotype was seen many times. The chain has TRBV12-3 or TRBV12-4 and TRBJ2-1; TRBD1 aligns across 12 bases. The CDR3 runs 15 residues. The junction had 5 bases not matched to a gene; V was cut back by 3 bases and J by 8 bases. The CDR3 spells CASSFWDRGLDEQFF. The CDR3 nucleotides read TGTGCCAGCAGTTTTTGGGACAGGGGGCTCGATGAGCAGTTCTTC.

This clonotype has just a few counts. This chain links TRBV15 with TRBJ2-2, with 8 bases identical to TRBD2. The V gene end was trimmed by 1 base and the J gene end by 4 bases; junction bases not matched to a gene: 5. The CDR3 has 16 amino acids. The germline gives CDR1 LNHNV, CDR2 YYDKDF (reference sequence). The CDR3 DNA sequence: TGTGCCACCAGCAGAGCAGCGGGAGTCACCACCGGGGAGCTGTTTTTT. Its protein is CATSRAAGVTTGELFF.

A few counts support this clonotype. This chain's CDR3 is CSGILAGTLIDTQYF. The CDR3 DNA follows: TGCAGCGGAATACTAGCGGGAACGTTGATCGATACGCAGTATTTT. The rearrangement uses TRBV29-1 and TRBJ2-3, with TRBD2 identical over 10 bases. V was clipped by 7 bases and J by 6 bases; unmatched bases: 13. The CDR3 is 15 residues long. Germline V gives CDR1 SQVTM, CDR2 ANQGSEA.

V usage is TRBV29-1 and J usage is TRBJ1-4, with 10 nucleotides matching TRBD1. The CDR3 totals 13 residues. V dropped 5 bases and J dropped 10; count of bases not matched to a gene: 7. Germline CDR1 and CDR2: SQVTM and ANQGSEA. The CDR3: CSVSGQGDGKLFF. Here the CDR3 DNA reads TGCAGCGTTTCTGGACAGGGGGATGGAAAACTGTTTTTT.

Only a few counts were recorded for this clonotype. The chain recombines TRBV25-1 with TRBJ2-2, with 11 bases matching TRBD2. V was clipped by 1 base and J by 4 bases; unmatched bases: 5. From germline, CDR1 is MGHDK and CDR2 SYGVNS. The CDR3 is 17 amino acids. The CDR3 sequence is CASSESRLAGFTGELFF. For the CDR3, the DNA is TGTGCCAGCAGTGAATCACGACTAGCGGGATTCACCGGGGAGCTGTTTTTT.

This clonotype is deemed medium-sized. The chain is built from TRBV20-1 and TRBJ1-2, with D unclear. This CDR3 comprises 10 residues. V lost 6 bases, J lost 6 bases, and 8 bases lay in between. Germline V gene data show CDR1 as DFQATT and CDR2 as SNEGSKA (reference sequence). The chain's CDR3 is CSARVDGYTF. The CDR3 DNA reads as TGCAGTGCCCGGGTGGATGGCTACACCTTC.

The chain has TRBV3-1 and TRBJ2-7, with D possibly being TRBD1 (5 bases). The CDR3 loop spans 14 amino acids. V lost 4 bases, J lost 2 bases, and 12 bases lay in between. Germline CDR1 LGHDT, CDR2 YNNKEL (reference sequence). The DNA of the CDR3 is TGTGCCAGCAGCCCAGGGTTAGGGACCTACGAGCAGTACTTC. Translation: CASSPGLGTYEQYF.

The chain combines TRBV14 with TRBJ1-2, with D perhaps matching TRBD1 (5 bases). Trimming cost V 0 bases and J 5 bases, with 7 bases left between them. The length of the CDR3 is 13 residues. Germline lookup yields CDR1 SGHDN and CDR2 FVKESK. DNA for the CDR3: TGTGCCAGCAGCCAAGATAGACAGTATGGCTACACCTTC. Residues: CASSQDRQYGYTF.

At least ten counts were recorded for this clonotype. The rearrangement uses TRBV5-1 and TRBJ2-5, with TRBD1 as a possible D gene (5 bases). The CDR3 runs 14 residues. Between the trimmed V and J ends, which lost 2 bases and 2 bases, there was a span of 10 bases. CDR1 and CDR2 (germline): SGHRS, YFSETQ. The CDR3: CASSFQRGQETQYF. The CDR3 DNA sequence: TGCGCCAGCAGCTTTCAAAGGGGACAAGAGACCCAGTACTTC.